A single sample is the source of the 26 T cell receptor beta chains below, sequenced in a study of breast tumors, draining lymph nodes, adjacent tissues. Breast cancer patients provided tissue from their axillary draining lymph nodes. TCRdb passed the multiplex PCR reads through MiXCR, listing each CDR3 protein once. The sample includes more than 200,000 distinct CDR3 sequences, approximately 30% of them seen just once. Source material: axillary lymph node tissue. The receptors come from a female donor with breast cancer. Some clones in this sample may be carry-over from other donors' samples.

This clonotype appeared once. The CDR3 reads CASSLRGGSNNYGYTF. CDR3 DNA: TGTGCCAGCAGTTTAAGGGGGGGAAGCAATAACTATGGCTACACCTTC. The chain combines TRBV12-3 or TRBV12-4 with TRBJ1-2; tentative D call: TRBD1 (6 bases). This CDR3 has 16 amino acids. V lost 2 bases to trimming and J lost 1 base, with 14 bases between them.

The chain is built from TRBV7-2 and TRBJ1-2; D call uncertain. Looked up from germline, CDR1 is SGHTA and CDR2 is FQGNSA. The V and J ends lost 1 base and 1 base respectively, with 13 bases between them. This CDR3 is 16 amino acids long. The CDR3 coding sequence is TGTGCCAGCAGCTTAGGGGGAGTGATGGATAACTATGGCTACACCTTC. Translation gives CASSLGGVMDNYGYTF.

This clonotype was seen only once. J is TRBJ2-3 and V is TRBV29-1; D is unclear. The V gene's germline CDR1 is SQVTM and CDR2 ANQGSEA. V dropped 0 bases and J dropped 9 bases, with 10 bases sitting between them. The CDR3 has 12 residues. The CDR3 region is CSVEDSTWTQYF. For the CDR3, the DNA is TGCAGCGTTGAAGACTCGACGTGGACGCAGTATTTT.

This clonotype was seen many times. The chain carries TRBV11-3 and TRBJ2-2; 7 nucleotides line up with TRBD1. In germline, CDR1 is SGHNT, CDR2 YENEEA. This CDR3 contains 14 residues. V gave up 3 bases and J gave up 6 bases; unmatched junction bases: 4. The CDR3 protein is CASSFRTGSGELFF. Written as DNA, the CDR3 is TGTGCCAGCAGCTTCCGGACAGGATCCGGGGAGCTGTTTTTT.

This clonotype was detected ten times or more. The chain joins TRBV5-1 to TRBJ1-2; 7 nucleotides align to TRBD1. The CDR3 runs 14 residues. CDR1 is SGHRS and CDR2 is YFSETQ in the germline V gene. V dropped 0 bases and J dropped 8; count of bases not matched to a gene: 7. Here the CDR3 reads CASSLAGQAAGYTF. The CDR3 nucleotides read TGCGCCAGCAGCTTGGCCGGACAGGCTGCAGGCTACACCTTC.

In this sample, this clonotype turned up many times. Germline and junction disagree at one end, which may indicate a read error. This chain joins TRBV14 and TRBJ1-2; D is uncertain. The CDR3 runs 15 residues. Germline assignment: CDR1 SGHDN and CDR2 FVKESK. Here the CDR3 reads CASSQGARGISGSTF. The CDR3 DNA follows: TGTGCCAGCAGCCAAGGGGCGCGGGGTATAAGTGGCTCCACCTTC.

The V call is TRBV12-3 or TRBV12-4, the J call TRBJ1-3; D is perhaps TRBD1 (6 bases). Trimming took 6 bases from V and 0 from J, leaving 18 bases between them. This CDR3 has 17 residues. The CDR3 DNA reads as TGTGCCAGCAGCGTACAGGGAGGACAAAACTCTGGAAACACCATATATTTT. Its translation: CASSVQGGQNSGNTIYF.

V usage is TRBV29-1 and J usage is TRBJ2-7; D uncertain. This CDR3 region has 12 residues. Looked up from germline, CDR1 is SQVTM and CDR2 is ANQGSEA. The ends were cut back, 8 bases at V and 0 bases at J, with 11 bases in the middle. CDR3 in DNA: TGCAGCATAAGAACGGGCTCCTACGAGCAGTACTTC. Encoded protein: CSIRTGSYEQYF.

At least ten counts were recorded for this clonotype. The chain recombines TRBV11-2 with TRBJ2-7; 8 bases fit TRBD2. The germline gives CDR1 SGHAT, CDR2 FQNNGV. The CDR3 runs to 14 residues. The J segment lost 3 bases and the V segment lost 3 bases, leaving 4 bases of the junction unmatched. This CDR3 is CASSFTGGDYEQYF. CDR3 coding DNA: TGTGCCAGCAGCTTCACGGGAGGGGACTACGAGCAGTACTTC.

This clonotype was recorded at least ten times. The gene calls are TRBV5-1 and TRBJ2-1, with D perhaps assigned TRBD1 or TRBD2 (6 bases each). The V end was cut by 6 bases, the J end by 4 bases, with 14 bases between. The CDR3 is made up of 14 amino acids. Germline V CDR1 and CDR2: SGHRS, YFSETQ. The DNA of the CDR3 is TGCGCCAGCACCGCGGGACAAACTTACAATGAGCAGTTCTTC. It encodes CASTAGQTYNEQFF.

This clonotype came up many times. The junction departs from the called germline gene at one end, perhaps through a read error. The chain joins TRBV29-1 to TRBJ2-3; D not certain. This CDR3 is built from 13 residues. CDR1 is SQVTM and CDR2 is ANQGSEA in the germline V gene. The CDR3 here is CSVEGGFTDTRYF. The CDR3 DNA reads TGCAGCGTTGAAGGTGGGTTCACAGATACGCGGTATTTT.

About this clonotype: Mismatch with germline at one junction end may stem from a read error. This sequence joins TRBV7-8 and TRBJ2-3, with 7 bases that match TRBD1. Germline V gene sequence: CDR1 SGHVS, CDR2 FQNEAQ. The CDR3 sequence is 15 residues long. DNA for the CDR3: TGTGCCGGCAGCATCCTTTTAGGGGGCCCAGATACGCACTATTTT. Translation: CAGSILLGGPDTHYF.

This clonotype came up once. This may be a read error: a much more frequent sequence differs by one nucleotide. The conserved phenylalanine or tryptophan normally closing the CDR3 is absent here, so this likely arose from a read error. DNA for the CDR3: TGCGCCAGCAGCCCTCAGGGACTAGCAGGCAATGAGCAGTTCGTC. It is translated as CASSPQGLAGNEQFV. The chain combines TRBV4-1 with TRBJ2-1; 9 bases map to TRBD2. Unmatched junction bases numbered 7, after V lost 4 bases and J lost 6 bases. There are 15 residues in the CDR3. The germline CDR1 and CDR2 sequences are MGHRA and YSYEKL.

This clonotype was observed a few times. The rearrangement links TRBV19 to TRBJ2-4; possible D gene TRBD1, 6 bases. This CDR3 comprises 17 residues. Looked up from germline, CDR1 is LNHDA and CDR2 is SQIVND (reference sequence). V dropped 7 bases and J dropped 0 bases, with 19 bases sitting between them. CDR3 in DNA: TGTGCCAGTAAAAAAAGAGGACAGAATGTAGCCAAAAACATTCAGTACTTC. It encodes CASKKRGQNVAKNIQYF.

The chain couples TRBV20-1 to TRBJ2-7; TRBD2 matches 11 bases. From germline, CDR1 is DFQATT and CDR2 SNEGSKA (reference sequence). CDR3 length: 17 amino acids. The V and J ends lost 1 base and 1 base, in that order; junction bases with no gene match: 9. CDR3 DNA sequence: TGCAGTGCTAGAGCAGATGGGCTAGCGGGAGGTTCCTACGAGCAGTACTTC. Amino acids: CSARADGLAGGSYEQYF.

This clonotype has ten or more counts. The chain is built from TRBV7-9 and TRBJ2-1, with D perhaps assigned TRBD1 or TRBD2 (6 bases each). This CDR3 comprises 14 residues. With 5 bases removed from V and 8 bases from J, the gap between germline ends came to 16 bases. From germline, CDR1 is SEHNR and CDR2 FQNEAQ (reference sequence). The CDR3 sequence: CASSNQQGGDEQFF. The CDR3 bases are TGTGCCAGCAGCAACCAACAGGGAGGAGATGAGCAGTTCTTC.

This clonotype was found many times. The chain employs TRBV29-1 and TRBJ2-5; 10 nucleotides line up with TRBD2. Germline trimming cut 6 bases from V and 2 bases from J; bases unmatched to any gene: 3. The CDR3 is made up of 13 amino acids. The germline gives CDR1 SQVTM, CDR2 ANQGSEA. The CDR3: CSVIAGGQETQYF. As DNA, the CDR3 is TGCAGCGTGATAGCGGGAGGTCAAGAGACCCAGTACTTC. Complete variable domain (other parts from reference TRBV29-1 and TRBJ2-5): SAVISQKPSRDICQRGTSLTIQCQVDSQVTMMFWYRQQPGQSLTLIATANQGSEATYESGFVIDKFPISRPNLTFSTLTVSNMSPEDSSIYLCSVIAGGQETQYFGPGTRLLVL.

Remarks on this clonotype: This clone may be a read error of a much larger clone one base away. The rearrangement links TRBV6-2 or TRBV6-3 to TRBJ1-2; D remains ambiguous. V lost 8 bases and J lost 4, with 14 bases in between. Germline V lookup: CDR1 MNHEY, CDR2 SVGEGT. This CDR3 comprises 13 residues. In nucleotides, the CDR3 is TGTGCCAGCGCCCTAAGTAGCCTCTATGGCTACACCTTC. This sequence encodes CASALSSLYGYTF.

Ten or more counts support this clonotype. The chain is built from TRBV4-1 and TRBJ2-3; D remains ambiguous. This CDR3 region has 17 residues. Trimming took 3 bases from V and 1 from J, leaving 17 bases between them. From germline, CDR1 is MGHRA and CDR2 YSYEKL. The CDR3 protein is CASSQAPLALGTDTQYF. The CDR3 DNA reads as TGCGCCAGCAGCCAGGCGCCACTTGCGCTAGGCACAGATACGCAGTATTTT.

On this clonotype itself: At one boundary the junction diverges from the germline segment, which might be a read error. The chain links TRBV30 to TRBJ2-7; 10 bases line up with TRBD1. This CDR3 has 14 amino acids. The germline V gene encodes CDR1 GTSNPN and CDR2 SVGIG (reference sequence). This chain's CDR3 is CACRQGASAYEQYF. CDR3 DNA: TGTGCCTGTAGACAGGGGGCGAGTGCCTATGAGCAGTACTTC. Together with reference TRBV30 and TRBJ2-7, the CDR3 gives the full variable domain: SQTIHQWPATLVQPVGSPLSLECTVEGTSNPNLYWYRQAAGRGLQLLFYSVGIGQISSEVPQNLSASRPQDRQFILSSKKLLLSDSGFYLCACRQGASAYEQYFGPGTRLTVT.

Notes on this clonotype: A much larger clonotype is one base distant, so this may be a read error. A read error is likely, as this CDR3 ends without the conserved phenylalanine or tryptophan. This chain's CDR3 is CASSPPRLGREQFL. CDR3 sequence (DNA): TGTGCCAGCAGCCCCCCAAGGTTGGGCCGTGAGCAGTTCCTC. The V call is TRBV5-8, the J call TRBJ2-1; D ambiguous. The ends were cut back, 4 bases at V and 9 bases at J, with 17 bases in the middle. The CDR3 contains 14 residues. From germline, CDR1 is SGHTS and CDR2 YDEGEE.

The chain recombines TRBV6-1 with TRBJ1-6, with D uncertain. This CDR3 contains 15 residues. The V end lost 4 bases, the J end lost 9 bases, and 16 bases lay between the germline ends. Germline CDR1 MNHNS, CDR2 SASEGT. CDR3: CASSADLAGGSPLHF. Written as DNA, the CDR3 is TGTGCCAGCAGTGCAGATCTAGCGGGAGGTTCACCCCTCCACTTT.

The sample holds many counts of this clonotype. This chain connects TRBV12-3 or TRBV12-4 to TRBJ2-5, with 10 bases aligning to TRBD2. The V segment lost 6 bases and the J segment 3 bases; nucleotides outside the gene matches: 1. This CDR3 has 13 residues. The CDR3 is CASSSGGEETQYF. In DNA form, the CDR3 reads TGTGCCAGCAGCAGCGGGGGGGAAGAGACCCAGTACTTC.

The chain joins TRBV29-1 to TRBJ2-3; 9 positions agree with TRBD1. This CDR3 is built from 13 residues. Germline V gives CDR1 SQVTM, CDR2 ANQGSEA. The J segment lost 6 bases and the V segment lost 6 bases, leaving 7 bases of the junction unmatched. The CDR3 sequence is CSVKQGARDTQYF. CDR3 DNA: TGCAGCGTCAAACAGGGGGCAAGGGATACGCAGTATTTT.

The sample holds many counts of this clonotype. The chain employs TRBV11-3 and TRBJ2-2, with 8 bases matching TRBD2. The V gene's germline CDR1 is SGHNT and CDR2 YENEEA. V shed 1 base and J 6 bases; nucleotides not matched to a gene: 4. There are 15 residues in the CDR3. The CDR3 nucleotides read TGTGCCAGCAGCTTAGTTAGCGGGATAGCCGGGGAGCTGTTTTTT. It encodes CASSLVSGIAGELFF.

This chain connects TRBV2 to TRBJ2-5; D remains ambiguous. Germline CDR1 SNHLY, CDR2 FYNNEI. The V and J ends lost 8 bases and 9 bases respectively, with 22 bases between them. This CDR3 is built from 14 residues. The CDR3 protein is CASCPPGPSQPQYF. CDR3 nucleotides: TGTGCCAGCTGTCCCCCAGGACCGAGTCAGCCCCAGTACTTC.